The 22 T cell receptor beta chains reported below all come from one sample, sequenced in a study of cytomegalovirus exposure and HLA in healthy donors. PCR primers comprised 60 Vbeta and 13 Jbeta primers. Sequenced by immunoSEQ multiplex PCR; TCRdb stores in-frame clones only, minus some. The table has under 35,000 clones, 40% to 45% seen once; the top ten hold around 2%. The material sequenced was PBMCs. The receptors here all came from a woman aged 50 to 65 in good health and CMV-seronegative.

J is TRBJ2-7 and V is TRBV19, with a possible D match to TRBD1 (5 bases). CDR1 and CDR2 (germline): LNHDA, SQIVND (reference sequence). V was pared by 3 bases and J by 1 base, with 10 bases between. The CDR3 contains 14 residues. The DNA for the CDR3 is TGTGCCAGTAGTATCCTAGGGGATTCCTACGAGCAGTACTTC. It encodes CASSILGDSYEQYF.

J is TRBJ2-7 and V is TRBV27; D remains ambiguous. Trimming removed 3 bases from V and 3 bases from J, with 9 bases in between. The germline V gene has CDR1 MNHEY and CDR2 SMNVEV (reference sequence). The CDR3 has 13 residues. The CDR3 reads CASSLGTDYEQYF. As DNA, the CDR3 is TGTGCCAGCAGTTTGGGCACAGACTACGAGCAGTACTTC.

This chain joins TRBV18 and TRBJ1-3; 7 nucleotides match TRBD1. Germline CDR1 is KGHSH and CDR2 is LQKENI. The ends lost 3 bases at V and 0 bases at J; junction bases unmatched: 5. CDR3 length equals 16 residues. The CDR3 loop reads CASSPGTAGSGNTIYF. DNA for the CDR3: TGTGCCAGCTCACCGGGGACAGCAGGCTCTGGAAACACCATATATTTT.

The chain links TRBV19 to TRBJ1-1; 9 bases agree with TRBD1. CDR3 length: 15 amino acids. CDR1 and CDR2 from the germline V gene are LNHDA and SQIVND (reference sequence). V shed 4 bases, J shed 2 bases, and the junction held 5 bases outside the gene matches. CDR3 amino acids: CASSSWTGDNTEAFF. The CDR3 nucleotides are TGTGCCAGTAGTAGCTGGACAGGGGACAACACTGAAGCTTTCTTT.

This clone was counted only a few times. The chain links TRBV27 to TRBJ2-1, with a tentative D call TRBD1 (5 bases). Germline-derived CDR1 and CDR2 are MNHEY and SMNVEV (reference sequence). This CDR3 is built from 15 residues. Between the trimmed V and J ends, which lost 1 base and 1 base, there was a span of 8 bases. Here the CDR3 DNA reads TGTGCCAGCAGTTTATGGGCAGGGTCCTACAATGAGCAGTTCTTC. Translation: CASSLWAGSYNEQFF.

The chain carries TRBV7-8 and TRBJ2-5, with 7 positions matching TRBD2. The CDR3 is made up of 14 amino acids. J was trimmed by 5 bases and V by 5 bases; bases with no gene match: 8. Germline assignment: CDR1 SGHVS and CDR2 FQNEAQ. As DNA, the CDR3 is TGTGCCAGCAGCGGGGGGGGGAGATCGGAGACCCAGTACTTC. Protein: CASSGGGRSETQYF.

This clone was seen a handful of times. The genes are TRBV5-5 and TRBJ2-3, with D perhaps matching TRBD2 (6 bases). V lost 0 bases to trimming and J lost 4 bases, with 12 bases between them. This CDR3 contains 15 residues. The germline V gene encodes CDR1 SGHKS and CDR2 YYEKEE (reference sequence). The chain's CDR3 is CASSLDSGGSDTQYF. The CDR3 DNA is TGTGCCAGCAGCTTGGACTCCGGGGGATCAGATACGCAGTATTTT.

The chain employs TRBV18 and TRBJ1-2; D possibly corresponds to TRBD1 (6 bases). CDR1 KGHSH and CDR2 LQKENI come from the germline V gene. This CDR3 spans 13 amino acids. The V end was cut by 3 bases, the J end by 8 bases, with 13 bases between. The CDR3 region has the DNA TGTGCCAGCTCACCTTACAGGGATCTGGGCTACACCTTC. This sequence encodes CASSPYRDLGYTF.

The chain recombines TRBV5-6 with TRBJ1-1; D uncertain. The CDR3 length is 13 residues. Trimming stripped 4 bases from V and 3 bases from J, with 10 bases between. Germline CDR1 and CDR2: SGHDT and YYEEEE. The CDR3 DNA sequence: TGTGCCAGCAGCGTCTTAGAGGACACTGAAGCTTTCTTT. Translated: CASSVLEDTEAFF. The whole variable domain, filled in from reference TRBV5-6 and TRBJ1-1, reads DAGVTQSPTHLIKTRGQQVTLRCSPKSGHDTVSWYQQALGQGPQFIFQYYEEEERQRGNFPDRFSGHQFPNYSSELNVNALLLGDSALYLCASSVLEDTEAFFGQGTRLTVV.

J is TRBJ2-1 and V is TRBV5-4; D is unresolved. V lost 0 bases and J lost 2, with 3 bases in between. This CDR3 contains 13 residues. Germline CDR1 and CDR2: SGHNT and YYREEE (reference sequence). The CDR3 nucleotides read TGTGCCAGCAGCTTGGGAGCCTACAATGAGCAGTTCTTC. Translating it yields CASSLGAYNEQFF.

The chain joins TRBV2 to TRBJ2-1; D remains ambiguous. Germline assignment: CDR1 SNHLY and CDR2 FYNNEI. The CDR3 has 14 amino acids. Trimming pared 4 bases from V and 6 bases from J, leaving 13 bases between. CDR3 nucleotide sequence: TGTGCCAGCAGTGGGAGTCTTCAAATCAATGAGCAGTTCTTC. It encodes CASSGSLQINEQFF.

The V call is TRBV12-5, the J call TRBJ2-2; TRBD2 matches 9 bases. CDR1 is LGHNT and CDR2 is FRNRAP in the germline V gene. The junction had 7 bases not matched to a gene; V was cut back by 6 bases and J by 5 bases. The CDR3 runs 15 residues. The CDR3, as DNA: TGTGCTAGTGGCCAGGGGCGGGAGGGGACCGGGGAGCTGTTTTTT. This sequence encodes CASGQGREGTGELFF.

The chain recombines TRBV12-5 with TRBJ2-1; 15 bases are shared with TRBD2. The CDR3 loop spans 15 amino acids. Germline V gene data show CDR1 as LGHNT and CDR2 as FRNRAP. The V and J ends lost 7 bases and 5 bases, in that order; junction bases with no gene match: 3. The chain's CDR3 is CASAWTSGGDNEQFF. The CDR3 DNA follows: TGTGCTAGTGCCTGGACTAGCGGGGGGGACAATGAGCAGTTCTTC.

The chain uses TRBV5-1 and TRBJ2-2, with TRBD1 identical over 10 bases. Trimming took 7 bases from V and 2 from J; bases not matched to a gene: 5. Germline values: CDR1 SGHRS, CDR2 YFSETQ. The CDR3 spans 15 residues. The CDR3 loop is CASSGQGGNTGELFF. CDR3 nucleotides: TGCGCCAGCTCCGGACAGGGGGGTAACACCGGGGAGCTGTTTTTT.

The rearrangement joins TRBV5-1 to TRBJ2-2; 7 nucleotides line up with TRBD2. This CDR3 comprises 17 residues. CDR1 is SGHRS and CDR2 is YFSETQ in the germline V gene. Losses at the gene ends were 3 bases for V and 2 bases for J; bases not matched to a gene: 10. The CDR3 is CASSSSGRGSNTGELFF. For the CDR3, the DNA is TGCGCCAGCAGCTCGAGCGGGCGGGGGTCAAACACCGGGGAGCTGTTTTTT.

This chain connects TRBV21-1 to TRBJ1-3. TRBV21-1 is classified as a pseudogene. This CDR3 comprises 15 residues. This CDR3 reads CASSTTSGSGNTIYF. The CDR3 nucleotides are TGTGCCAGCAGCACTACTTCGGGGTCCGGAAACACCATATATTTT.

The CDR3 DNA sequence: TGTGCCAGCGCCGGGGGGGGGCAGTGGAATGAGCAGTTCTTC. Encoded protein: CASAGGGQWNEQFF. The chain carries TRBV13 and TRBJ2-1; 8 positions agree with TRBD2. Germline V gene sequence: CDR1 PRHDT, CDR2 FYEKMQ (reference sequence). This CDR3 region has 14 residues. J lost 7 bases, V lost 8 bases, and 10 bases had no gene match.

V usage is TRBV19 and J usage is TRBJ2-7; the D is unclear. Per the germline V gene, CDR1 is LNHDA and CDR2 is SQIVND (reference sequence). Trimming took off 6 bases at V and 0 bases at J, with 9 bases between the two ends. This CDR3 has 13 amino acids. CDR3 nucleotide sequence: TGTGCCAGTAGAAAAAGCGCCTCCTACGAGCAGTACTTC. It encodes CASRKSASYEQYF.

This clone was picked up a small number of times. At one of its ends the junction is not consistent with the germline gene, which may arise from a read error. In DNA, the CDR3 is TGTGCCTGGAGTGAAGATTTGGGGGGGCTCGGAAACATCATATATTTT. Protein product: CAWSEDLGGLGNIIYF. The V call is TRBV30, the J call TRBJ1-3; a possible D gene is TRBD1 (6 bases). The CDR3 sequence is 16 residues long. Germline V gives CDR1 GTSNPN, CDR2 SVGIG (reference sequence).

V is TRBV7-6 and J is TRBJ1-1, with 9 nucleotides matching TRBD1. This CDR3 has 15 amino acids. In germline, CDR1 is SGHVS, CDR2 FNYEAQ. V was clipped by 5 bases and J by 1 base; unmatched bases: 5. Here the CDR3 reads CASSPRQGGNTEAFF. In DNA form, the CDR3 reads TGTGCCAGCAGCCCAAGACAGGGGGGGAACACTGAAGCTTTCTTT.

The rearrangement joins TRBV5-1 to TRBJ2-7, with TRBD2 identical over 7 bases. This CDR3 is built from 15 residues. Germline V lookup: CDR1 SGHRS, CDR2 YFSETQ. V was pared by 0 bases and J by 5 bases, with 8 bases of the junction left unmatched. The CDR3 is CASSLAGLDVNEQYF. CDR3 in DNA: TGCGCCAGCAGCTTGGCCGGACTAGACGTGAACGAGCAGTACTTC.

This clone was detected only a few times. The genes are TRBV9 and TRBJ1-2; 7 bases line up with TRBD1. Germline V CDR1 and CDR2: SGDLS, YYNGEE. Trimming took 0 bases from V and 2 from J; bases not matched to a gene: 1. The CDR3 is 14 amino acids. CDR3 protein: CASSVGQGNYGYTF. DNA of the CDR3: TGTGCCAGCAGCGTAGGACAGGGCAACTATGGCTACACCTTC. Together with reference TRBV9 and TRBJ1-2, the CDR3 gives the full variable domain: DSGVTQTPKHLITATGQRVTLRCSPRSGDLSVYWYQQSLDQGLQFLIQYYNGEERAKGNILERFSAQQFPDLHSELNLSSLELGDSALYFCASSVGQGNYGYTFGSGTRLTVV.